The entry below describes one TCR beta chain. This specimen belongs to a study of blood T cell repertoires in COVID-19. Turning to the study itself: The United States, Italy and Spain supplied acute and convalescent COVID-19 samples. PBMCs, B-cell-depleted T cells, or T cells were the source of the cDNA or gDNA that made up the material.

In the original workflow: Amplification of reference gene primers provided the estimated nucleated cell counts. The method was immunoSEQ multiplex PCR; TCRdb's version includes in-frame clones alone and lacks a portion of them. V and J calls and clone size come straight from that table; D and trimming were deduced from the DNA. The sample carries some 300,000 clones, 85% recorded once. This sequence was found in a woman aged 50 to 65 with active or convalescent COVID-19. Sequencing was carried out using peripheral blood.

CDR3: CASSLGLAGGPGTDTQYF. The CDR3 DNA reads as TGTGCCAGCAGCTTAGGACTAGCGGGAGGGCCTGGCACAGATACGCAGTATTTT. The rearrangement links TRBV7-9 to TRBJ2-3, with 14 bases aligning to TRBD2. This CDR3 comprises 18 residues. Germline trimming cut 1 base from V and 1 base from J; bases unmatched to any gene: 4. Germline CDR1 is SEHNR and CDR2 is FQNEAQ (reference sequence).